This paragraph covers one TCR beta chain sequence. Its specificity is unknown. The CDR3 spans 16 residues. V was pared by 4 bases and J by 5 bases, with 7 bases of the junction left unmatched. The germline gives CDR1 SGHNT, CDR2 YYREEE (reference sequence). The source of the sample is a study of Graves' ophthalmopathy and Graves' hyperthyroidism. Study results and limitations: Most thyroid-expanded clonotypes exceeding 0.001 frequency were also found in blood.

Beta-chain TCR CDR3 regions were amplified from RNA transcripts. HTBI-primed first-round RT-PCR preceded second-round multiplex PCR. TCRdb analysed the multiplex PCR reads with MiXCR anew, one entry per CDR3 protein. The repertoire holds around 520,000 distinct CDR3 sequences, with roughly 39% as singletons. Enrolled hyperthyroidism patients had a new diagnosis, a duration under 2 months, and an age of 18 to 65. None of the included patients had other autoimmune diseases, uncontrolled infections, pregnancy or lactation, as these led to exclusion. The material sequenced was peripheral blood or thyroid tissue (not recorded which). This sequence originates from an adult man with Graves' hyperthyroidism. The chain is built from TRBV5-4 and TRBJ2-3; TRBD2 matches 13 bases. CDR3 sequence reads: CASSDRTSGSGDTQYF. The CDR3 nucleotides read TGTGCCAGCAGCGACCGGACTAGCGGGAGTGGAGATACGCAGTATTTT.